This TCR beta chain is from a study of T cells in narcolepsy. Whole-study context: Patients with NT1 or NT2 and healthy control donors were enrolled. General study points: Healthy controls reportedly lacked the autoreactive clonotypes serially found in patients' blood. Same-patient CSF and blood CD4+ T cell clonotypes included HCRT-specific and TRIB2-specific autoreactive ones. Autoreactive clone sequences were missing from some blood memory CD4+ repertoires.

V lost 2 bases and J lost 0, with 10 bases in between. The CDR3 contains 16 residues. Germline loops: CDR1 MNHEY, CDR2 SVGAGI. Data came from immunoSEQ multiplex PCR; TCRdb stores just in-frame clones and leaves some out. The table includes 25,000 to 35,000 clones, 60% to 85% detected once. This clone came up once. The antigen is unknown. The rearrangement joins TRBV6-5 to TRBJ2-2; D tentatively reads TRBD1 or TRBD2 (5 bases each). This TCR derives from a human donor in good health. Sequencing was done on a sample of memory (CD45RA-) CD4+ T cells from blood. CDR3 sequence reads: CASSYGTLANTGELFF. As DNA, the CDR3 is TGTGCCAGCAGTTACGGGACCCTAGCGAACACCGGGGAGCTGTTTTTT.